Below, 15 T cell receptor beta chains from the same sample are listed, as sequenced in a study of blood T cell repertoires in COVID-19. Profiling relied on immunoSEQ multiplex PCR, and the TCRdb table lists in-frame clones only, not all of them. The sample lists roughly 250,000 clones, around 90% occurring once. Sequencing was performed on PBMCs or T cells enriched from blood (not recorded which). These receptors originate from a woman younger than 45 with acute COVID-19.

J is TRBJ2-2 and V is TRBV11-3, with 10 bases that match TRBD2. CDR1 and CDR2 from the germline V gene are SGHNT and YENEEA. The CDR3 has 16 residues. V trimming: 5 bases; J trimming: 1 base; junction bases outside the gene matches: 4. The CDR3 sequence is CASSEGLAQNTGELFF. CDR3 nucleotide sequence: TGTGCCAGCAGCGAGGGACTAGCGCAGAACACCGGGGAGCTGTTTTTT.

CDR3 DNA: TGTGCCAGCAGCGAGGAGACCCAGTACTTC. This gives the protein CASSEETQYF. The V and J genes are TRBV28 and TRBJ2-5; no definite D call. Germline V gives CDR1 MDHEN, CDR2 SYDVKM. V was pared by 6 bases and J by 5 bases, with 4 bases between. The CDR3 length is 10 residues. Combining the CDR3 with reference TRBV28 and TRBJ2-5 gives the whole variable domain DVKVTQSSRYLVKRTGEKVFLECVQDMDHENMFWYRQDPGLGLRLIYFSYDVKMKEKGDIPEGYSVSREKKERFSLILESASTNQTSMYLCASSEETQYFGPGTRLLVL.

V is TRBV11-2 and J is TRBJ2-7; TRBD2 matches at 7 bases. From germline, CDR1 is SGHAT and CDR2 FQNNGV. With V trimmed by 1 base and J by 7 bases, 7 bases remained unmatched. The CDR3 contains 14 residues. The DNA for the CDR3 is TGTGCCAGCAGCTTAGTCGCGGGAGCTTATGAGCAGTACTTC. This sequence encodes CASSLVAGAYEQYF.

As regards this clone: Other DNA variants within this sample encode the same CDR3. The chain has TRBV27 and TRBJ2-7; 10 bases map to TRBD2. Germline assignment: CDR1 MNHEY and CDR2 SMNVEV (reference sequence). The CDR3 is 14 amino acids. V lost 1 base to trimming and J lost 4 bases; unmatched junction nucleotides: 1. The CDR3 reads CASSLLAGGYEQYF. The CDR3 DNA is TGTGCCAGCAGTTTATTAGCGGGAGGTTACGAGCAGTACTTC.

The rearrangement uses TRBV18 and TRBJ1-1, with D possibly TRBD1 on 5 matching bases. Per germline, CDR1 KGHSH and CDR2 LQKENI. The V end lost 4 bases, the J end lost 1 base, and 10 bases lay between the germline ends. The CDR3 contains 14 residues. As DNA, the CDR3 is TGTGCCAGCTCACAAGGGGTAGGGAACACTGAAGCTTTCTTT. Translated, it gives CASSQGVGNTEAFF.

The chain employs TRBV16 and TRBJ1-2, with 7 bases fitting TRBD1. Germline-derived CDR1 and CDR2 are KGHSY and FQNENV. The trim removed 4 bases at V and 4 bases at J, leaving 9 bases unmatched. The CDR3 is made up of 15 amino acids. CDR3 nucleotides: TGTGCCAGCAGCCGGAGACAGGGCGCTGGCTATGGCTACACCTTC. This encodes CASSRRQGAGYGYTF.

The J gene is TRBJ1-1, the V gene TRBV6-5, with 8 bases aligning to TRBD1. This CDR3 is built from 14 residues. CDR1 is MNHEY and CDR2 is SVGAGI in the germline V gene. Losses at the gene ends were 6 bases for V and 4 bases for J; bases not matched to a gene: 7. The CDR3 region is CASRSGQGGTEAFF. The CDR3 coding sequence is TGTGCCAGCAGGAGCGGACAGGGAGGCACTGAAGCTTTCTTT.

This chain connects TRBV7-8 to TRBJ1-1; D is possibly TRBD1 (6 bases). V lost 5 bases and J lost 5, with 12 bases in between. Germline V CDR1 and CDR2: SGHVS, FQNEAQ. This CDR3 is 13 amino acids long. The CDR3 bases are TGTGCCAGCAGCCCAACAGGGCGGACTGAAGCTTTCTTT. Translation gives CASSPTGRTEAFF.

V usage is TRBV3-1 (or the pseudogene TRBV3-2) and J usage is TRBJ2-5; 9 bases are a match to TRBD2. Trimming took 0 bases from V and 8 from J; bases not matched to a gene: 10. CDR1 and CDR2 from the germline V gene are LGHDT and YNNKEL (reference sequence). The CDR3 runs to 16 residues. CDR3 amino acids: CASSQDTLAGPVTQYF. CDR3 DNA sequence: TGTGCCAGCAGCCAAGATACCCTAGCGGGACCCGTCACCCAGTACTTC.

The CDR3 sequence is CASSSEVGSSGNTIYF. CDR3 nucleotide sequence: TGCGCCAGCAGCTCGGAGGTGGGGAGCTCTGGAAACACCATATATTTT. This sequence joins TRBV5-1 and TRBJ1-3; D uncertain. Trimming stripped 3 bases from V and 0 bases from J, with 13 bases between. The length of the CDR3 is 16 residues. CDR1 and CDR2 from the germline V gene are SGHRS and YFSETQ. Based on the CDR3 plus reference TRBV5-1 and TRBJ1-3, the full variable domain is KAGVTQTPRYLIKTRGQQVTLSCSPISGHRSVSWYQQTPGQGLQFLFEYFSETQRNKGNFPGRFSGRQFSNSRSEMNVSTLELGDSALYLCASSSEVGSSGNTIYFGEGSWLTVV.

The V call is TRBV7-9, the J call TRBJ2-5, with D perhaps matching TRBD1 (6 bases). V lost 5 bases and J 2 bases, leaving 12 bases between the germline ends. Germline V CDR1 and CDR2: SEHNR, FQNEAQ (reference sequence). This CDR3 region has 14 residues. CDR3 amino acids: CASSLRDTQETQYF. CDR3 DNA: TGTGCCAGCAGCCTCCGGGACACGCAAGAGACCCAGTACTTC.

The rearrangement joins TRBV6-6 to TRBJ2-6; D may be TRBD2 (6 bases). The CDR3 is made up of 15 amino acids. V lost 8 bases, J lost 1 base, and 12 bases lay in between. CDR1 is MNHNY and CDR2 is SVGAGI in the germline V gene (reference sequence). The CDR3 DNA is TGTGCCAGCCGGCGGGACCAATCTGGGGCCAACGTCCTGACTTTC. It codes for CASRRDQSGANVLTF.

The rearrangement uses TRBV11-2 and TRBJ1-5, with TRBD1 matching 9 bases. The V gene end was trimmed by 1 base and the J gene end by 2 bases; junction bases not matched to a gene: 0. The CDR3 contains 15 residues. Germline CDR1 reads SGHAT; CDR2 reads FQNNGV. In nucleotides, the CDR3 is TGTGCCAGCAGCTTAGGGACAGGGGGCAATCAGCCCCAGCATTTT. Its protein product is CASSLGTGGNQPQHF.

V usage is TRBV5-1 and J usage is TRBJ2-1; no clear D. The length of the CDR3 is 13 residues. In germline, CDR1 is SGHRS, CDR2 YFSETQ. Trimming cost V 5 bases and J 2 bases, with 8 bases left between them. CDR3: CASSFDTYNEQFF. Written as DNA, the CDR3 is TGCGCCAGCAGTTTCGACACCTACAATGAGCAGTTCTTC.

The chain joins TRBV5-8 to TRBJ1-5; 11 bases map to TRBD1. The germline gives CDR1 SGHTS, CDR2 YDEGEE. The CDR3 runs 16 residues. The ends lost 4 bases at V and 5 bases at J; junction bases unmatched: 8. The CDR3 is CASSRDRGSPYQPQHF. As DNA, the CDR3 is TGTGCCAGCAGCCGGGACAGGGGGTCCCCTTATCAGCCCCAGCATTTT.